This T cell receptor beta chain was recovered during a study of vaccination effects on CD4 cells after COVID-19. The ViraFEST assay expanded antigen-specific CD4+ T cells with viral peptide pools before sequencing. It was after 10 days of culture that CD4+ T cells were isolated. The CDR3 runs 16 residues. CDR1 and CDR2 (germline): KGHDR, SFDVKD. V lost 5 bases, J lost 5 bases, and 11 bases stayed unmatched. A remark on this clone: Its antigen is still unknown.

The data were produced by immunoSEQ multiplex PCR, yet TCRdb's version contains in-frame clones alone and is incomplete. Among about 79,000 clones, around 76% were seen once, and the ten largest hold more than 1.5%. This chain links TRBV24-1 with TRBJ2-5; 9 bases align to TRBD1. This sample comprised CD4+ T cells from PBMCs cultured with HCoV-229E spike peptides, obtained before COVID-19 vaccination. The sequence was collected from a human donor who received a COVID-19 vaccine. The CDR3 loop is CATSAPPGQGEETQYF. The CDR3 region has the DNA TGTGCCACCAGTGCCCCTCCGGGACAGGGTGAGGAGACCCAGTACTTC.